The 15 T cell receptor beta chains in this list originate from one sample, sequenced in a study of T cell clonality in common variable immunodeficiency. Data came from immunoSEQ multiplex PCR; TCRdb stores just in-frame clones and leaves some out. The sample includes roughly 16,000 clones. These receptors have no known antigen. Points from the study as a whole: Reportedly, TCR beta sequences from common variable immunodeficiency showed fewer deletions and N-nucleotide insertions.

The sequenced sample consisted of peripheral blood mononuclear cells. Receptors originate from a human donor with common variable immunodeficiency.

Concerning this clone itself: The sequence runs out 3 residues before the end of the CDR3; the remainder is reconstructed from the germline J gene. The chain is built from TRBV6-2 or TRBV6-3 and TRBJ1-1; weak D call: TRBD1 (5 bases). The germline CDR1 and CDR2 sequences are MNHEY and SVGEGT. The V end was cut by 4 bases, the J end by 1 base, with 7 bases between. CDR3 size: 13 residues. The chain's CDR3 is CASSWGRNTEAFF. Partial CDR3 DNA: TGTGCCAGCAGTTGGGGCAGGAACACTGAA.

As regards this clone: Read sequence stops 3 residues before the CDR3 end, and the germline J gene provides the missing end. The V and J genes are TRBV3-1 (or the pseudogene TRBV3-2) and TRBJ2-7, with D unresolved. The CDR3 loop spans 14 amino acids. V was pared by 2 bases and J by 0 bases, with 8 bases between. The germline V gene encodes CDR1 LGHDT and CDR2 YNNKEL (reference sequence). CDR3 residues: CASSQLTHSYEQYF. CDR3 DNA (partial): TGTGCCAGCAGCCAACTAACCCACTCCTACGAG.

Regarding this clone: The CDR3 is cut off 3 residues early in the read; its end comes from the germline J gene. The chain is built from TRBV5-1 and TRBJ2-3, with D perhaps matching TRBD1 (5 bases). This CDR3 contains 14 residues. Germline CDR1 is SGHRS and CDR2 is YFSETQ. CDR3 protein: CASSLGGGGAPQYF. CDR3 DNA (partial): TGCGCCAGCAGCTTGGGGGGTGGTGGGGCACCG.

For this clone: The read comes to an end 3 residues before the CDR3 does, leaving the germline J gene to fill in the end. J is TRBJ2-3 and V is TRBV5-1; 13 bases agree with TRBD2. CDR1 SGHRS and CDR2 YFSETQ come from the germline V gene. Trimming removed 1 base from V and 1 base from J; junction bases left unmatched: 9. The CDR3 is 19 residues long. The chain's CDR3 is CASSLLGTSGDLGTDTQYF. The covered CDR3 bases are TGCGCCAGCAGCTTGTTAGGGACTAGCGGGGATCTTGGCACAGATACG.

Note on this clone: The read is 3 residues too short to cover the CDR3 end, so that end is filled in from the germline J gene. The V and J genes are TRBV19 and TRBJ2-5, with TRBD1 matching 9 bases. The CDR3 runs to 13 residues. The V segment lost 9 bases and the J segment 4 bases; nucleotides outside the gene matches: 6. Germline values: CDR1 LNHDA, CDR2 SQIVND (reference sequence). Partial CDR3 DNA: TGTGCCAGCGCGGGACAGGGCGTAGAGACC. Its protein product is CASAGQGVET. The whole CDR3 is CASAGQGVETQYF.

Remarks on this clone: The CDR3 goes on 3 residues after the read ends, and that part is filled in from the germline J gene. The chain links TRBV7-8 to TRBJ2-5; D is unclear. The CDR3 is 14 residues long. Germline V CDR1 and CDR2: SGHVS, FQNEAQ. Between the trimmed V and J ends, which lost 1 base and 0 bases, there was a span of 6 bases. CDR3 DNA, as far as it was read: TGTGCCAGCAGCTTAGGGCGGTACCAAGAGACC. It codes for CASSLGRYQET. The full CDR3 sequence reads CASSLGRYQETQYF.

With regard to this clone: From the germline J gene comes the end of the CDR3, since the read stops 3 residues before it. This chain uses TRBV29-1 with TRBJ1-4; D ambiguous. Germline CDR1 reads SQVTM; CDR2 reads ANQGSEA. Trimming left V 4 bases short and J 7 bases short, with 10 bases between. The CDR3 has 12 residues. CDR3 amino acids: CSVVGLGEKLFF. CDR3 DNA (partial): TGCAGCGTTGTCGGACTCGGTGAAAAA.

As for this clone: Read coverage stops 3 residues before the CDR3 terminus; the germline J gene supplies the remainder. This chain links TRBV18 with TRBJ2-7; TRBD2 aligns across 10 bases. This CDR3 contains 14 residues. V was clipped by 5 bases and J by 1 base; unmatched bases: 2. The V gene's germline CDR1 is KGHSH and CDR2 LQKENI. CDR3 DNA (partial): TGTGCCAGCTCAGCTAGCGGGAGTTCCTACGAG. Its translation: CASSASGSSYE. The whole CDR3 sequence is CASSASGSSYEQYF. Using reference TRBV18 and TRBJ2-7 for the parts outside the CDR3, the full variable domain is NAGVMQNPRHLVRRRGQEARLRCSPMKGHSHVYWYRQLPEEGLKFMVYLQKENIIDESGMPKERFSAEFPKEGPSILRIQQVVRGDSAAYFCASSASGSSYEQYFGPGTRLTVT.

As concerns this clone: Read coverage stops 3 residues before the CDR3 terminus; the germline J gene supplies the remainder. The J gene is TRBJ1-5, the V gene TRBV6-2 or TRBV6-3; 8 positions agree with TRBD1. The CDR3 spans 15 residues. CDR1 MNHEY and CDR2 SVGEGT come from the germline V gene. J gave up 5 bases and V 0 bases, and 3 bases lay outside the gene matches. The covered CDR3 bases are TGTGCCAGCAGTTACTCGACAGGGGAGGATCAGCCC. Amino acids: CASSYSTGEDQP. From start to end, the CDR3 is CASSYSTGEDQPQHF.

As concerns this clone: The read falls 3 residues short of the CDR3 end, and the missing part is taken from the germline J gene. V gene TRBV20-1 combines with J gene TRBJ2-5; 10 bases map to TRBD2. Germline lookup yields CDR1 DFQATT and CDR2 SNEGSKA (reference sequence). The trim removed 6 bases at V and 5 bases at J, leaving 3 bases unmatched. The CDR3 consists of 12 residues. The CDR3 protein is CSALGLAETQYF. The covered CDR3 bases are TGCAGTGCCCTGGGACTAGCGGAGACC.

About this clone: The CDR3 end falls 3 residues outside the read, so it is completed with the germline J gene. The chain carries TRBV7-2 and TRBJ2-6, with unresolved D. The CDR3 has 14 amino acids. From germline, CDR1 is SGHTA and CDR2 FQGNSA. V shed 4 bases and J shed 0 bases, with 4 bases lying between them. CDR3 sequence: CASSSSSGANVLTF. CDR3 DNA (partial): TGTGCCAGCAGCTCCAGCTCTGGGGCCAACGTC.

Note on this clone: Read coverage stops 3 residues before the CDR3 terminus; the germline J gene supplies the remainder. This rearrangement joins TRBV9 to TRBJ1-1, with no clear D. Germline lookup yields CDR1 SGDLS and CDR2 YYNGEE. V was pared by 0 bases and J by 1 base, with 4 bases between. There are 13 residues in the CDR3. CDR3 protein: CASSVDRNTEAFF. CDR3 DNA, as far as it was read: TGTGCCAGCAGCGTAGACAGGAACACTGAA.

Concerning this clone itself: The CDR3 end lies 3 residues beyond the end of the read and is filled in from the germline J gene. This chain uses TRBV5-1 with TRBJ2-3; no clear D. The CDR3 loop spans 16 amino acids. In germline, CDR1 is SGHRS, CDR2 YFSETQ. V lost 0 bases and J lost 0, with 11 bases in between. CDR3 in amino acids: CASSLATAPSTDTQYF. Partial CDR3 DNA: TGCGCCAGCAGCTTGGCCACAGCCCCTAGCACAGATACG.

As to this clone: Read coverage stops 3 residues before the CDR3 terminus; the germline J gene supplies the remainder. The chain is built from TRBV20-1 and TRBJ2-5; 10 nucleotides match TRBD2. Germline V gene data show CDR1 as DFQATT and CDR2 as SNEGSKA (reference sequence). V lost 5 bases, J lost 5 bases, and 14 bases stayed unmatched. The CDR3 is 16 residues long. Incomplete CDR3 DNA: TGCAGTGCTGTCTCGCTACTGAGCGGGGGGGCGGAGACC. Protein sequence: CSAVSLLSGGAET. The complete CDR3 protein is CSAVSLLSGGAETQYF.

Concerning this clone itself: The read falls 3 residues short of the CDR3 end, and the missing part is taken from the germline J gene. This chain uses TRBV6-2 or TRBV6-3 with TRBJ2-7; maybe TRBD1 (6 bases). The CDR3 is made up of 16 amino acids. The germline gives CDR1 MNHEY, CDR2 SVGEGT. Trimming left V 2 bases short and J 4 bases short, with 18 bases between. The sequenced part of the CDR3 DNA is TGTGCCAGCAGTTACCCCGACCACCGGGACACATACGAG. Translated, it gives CASSYPDHRDTYE. The full-length CDR3 reads as CASSYPDHRDTYEQYF.